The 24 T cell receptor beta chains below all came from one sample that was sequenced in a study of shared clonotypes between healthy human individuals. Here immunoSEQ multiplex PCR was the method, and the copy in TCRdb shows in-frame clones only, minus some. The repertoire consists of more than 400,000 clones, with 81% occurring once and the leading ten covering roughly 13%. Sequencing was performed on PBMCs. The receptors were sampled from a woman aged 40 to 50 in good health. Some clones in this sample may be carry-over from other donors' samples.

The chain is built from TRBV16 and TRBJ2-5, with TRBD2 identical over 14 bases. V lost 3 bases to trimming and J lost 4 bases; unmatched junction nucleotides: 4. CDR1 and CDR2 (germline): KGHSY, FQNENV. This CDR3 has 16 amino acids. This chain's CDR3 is CASSQKGLAGAETQYF. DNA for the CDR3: TGTGCCAGCAGCCAGAAGGGACTAGCGGGGGCAGAGACCCAGTACTTC.

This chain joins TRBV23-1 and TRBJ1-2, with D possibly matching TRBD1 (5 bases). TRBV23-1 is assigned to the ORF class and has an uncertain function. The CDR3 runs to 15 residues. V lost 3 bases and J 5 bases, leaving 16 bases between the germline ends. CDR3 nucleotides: TGCGCCAGCAGTCAGCAGACAGAGCAACTTTATGGCTACACCTTC. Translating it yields CASSQQTEQLYGYTF.

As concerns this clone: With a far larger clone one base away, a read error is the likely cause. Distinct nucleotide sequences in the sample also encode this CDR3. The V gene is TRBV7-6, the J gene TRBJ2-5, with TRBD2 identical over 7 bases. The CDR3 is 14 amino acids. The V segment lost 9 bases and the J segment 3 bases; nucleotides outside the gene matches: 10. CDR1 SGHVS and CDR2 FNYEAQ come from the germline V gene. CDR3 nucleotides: TGTGCCAGTACCTTAGGGGCGGGGGAAGAGACCCAGTACTTC. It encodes CASTLGAGEETQYF. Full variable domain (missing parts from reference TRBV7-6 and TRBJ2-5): GAGVSQSPRYKVTKRGQDVALRCDPISGHVSLYWYRQALGQGPEFLTYFNYEAQQDKSGLPNDRFSAERPEGSISTLTIQRTEQRDSAMYRCASTLGAGEETQYFGPGTRLLVL.

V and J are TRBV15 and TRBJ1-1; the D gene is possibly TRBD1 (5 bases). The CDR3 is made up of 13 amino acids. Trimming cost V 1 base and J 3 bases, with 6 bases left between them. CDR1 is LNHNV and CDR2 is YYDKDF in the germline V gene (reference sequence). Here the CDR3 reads CATSRGGDTEAFF. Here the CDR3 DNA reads TGTGCCACCAGCAGAGGGGGGGACACTGAAGCTTTCTTT.

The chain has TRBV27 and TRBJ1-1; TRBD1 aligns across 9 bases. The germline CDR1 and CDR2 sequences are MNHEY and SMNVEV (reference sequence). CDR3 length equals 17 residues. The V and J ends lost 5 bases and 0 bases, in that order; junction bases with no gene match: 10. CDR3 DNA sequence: TGTGCCAGCAGTCCGTGGACAGGGGCGCCTATGAACACTGAAGCTTTCTTT. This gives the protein CASSPWTGAPMNTEAFF.

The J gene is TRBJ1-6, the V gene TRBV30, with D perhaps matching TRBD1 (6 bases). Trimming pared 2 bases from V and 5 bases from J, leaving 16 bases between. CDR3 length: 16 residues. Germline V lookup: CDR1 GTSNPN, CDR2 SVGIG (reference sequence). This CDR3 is CAWSPQDSQNNSPLHF. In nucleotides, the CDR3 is TGTGCCTGGAGTCCCCAGGACAGCCAGAATAATTCACCCCTCCACTTT.

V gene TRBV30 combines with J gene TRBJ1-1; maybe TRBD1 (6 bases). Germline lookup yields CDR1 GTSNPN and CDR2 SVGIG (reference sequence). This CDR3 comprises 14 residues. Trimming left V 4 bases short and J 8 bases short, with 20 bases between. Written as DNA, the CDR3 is TGTGCCTGGACCCGTACAGGGAGTATCCCCGAAGCTTTCTTT. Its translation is CAWTRTGSIPEAFF.

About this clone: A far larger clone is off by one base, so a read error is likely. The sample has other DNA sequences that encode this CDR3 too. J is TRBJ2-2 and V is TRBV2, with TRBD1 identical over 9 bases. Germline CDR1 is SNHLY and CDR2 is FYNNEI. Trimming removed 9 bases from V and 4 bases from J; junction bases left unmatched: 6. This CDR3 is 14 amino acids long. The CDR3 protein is CASIGQGSTGELFF. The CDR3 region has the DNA TGTGCCAGTATAGGACAGGGGTCCACCGGGGAGCTGTTTTTT.

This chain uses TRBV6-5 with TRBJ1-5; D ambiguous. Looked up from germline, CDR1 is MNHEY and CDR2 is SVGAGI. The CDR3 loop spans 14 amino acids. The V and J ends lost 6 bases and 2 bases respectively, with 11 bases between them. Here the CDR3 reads CASRRTGRNQPQHF. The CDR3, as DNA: TGTGCCAGCAGGCGGACGGGTCGCAATCAGCCCCAGCATTTT.

Here the CDR3 reads CSVTGGSEHEQYF. The CDR3 DNA follows: TGCAGCGTGACGGGCGGGAGCGAACACGAGCAGTACTTC. The chain recombines TRBV29-1 with TRBJ2-7; 7 bases fit TRBD2. Germline CDR1 and CDR2: SQVTM and ANQGSEA. The ends lost 6 bases at V and 5 bases at J; junction bases unmatched: 10. This CDR3 contains 13 residues.

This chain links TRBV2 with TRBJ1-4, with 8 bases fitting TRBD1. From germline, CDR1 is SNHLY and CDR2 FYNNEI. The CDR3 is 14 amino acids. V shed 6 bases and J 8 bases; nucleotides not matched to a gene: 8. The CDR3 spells CASRDRVFGEKLFF. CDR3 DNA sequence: TGTGCCAGCAGGGACAGGGTTTTCGGGGAAAAACTGTTTTTT.

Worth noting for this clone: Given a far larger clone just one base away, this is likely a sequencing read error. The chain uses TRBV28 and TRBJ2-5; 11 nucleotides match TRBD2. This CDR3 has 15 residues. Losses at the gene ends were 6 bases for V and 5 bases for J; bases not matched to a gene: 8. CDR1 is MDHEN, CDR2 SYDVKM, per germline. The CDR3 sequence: CASRQASGRPETQYF. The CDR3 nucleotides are TGTGCCAGCAGACAGGCTAGCGGGAGGCCGGAGACCCAGTACTTC.

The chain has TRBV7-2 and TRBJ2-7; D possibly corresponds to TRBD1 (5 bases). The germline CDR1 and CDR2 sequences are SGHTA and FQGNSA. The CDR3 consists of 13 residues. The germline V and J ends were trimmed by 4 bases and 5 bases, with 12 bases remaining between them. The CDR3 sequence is CASSSDTGNEQYF. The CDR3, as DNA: TGTGCCAGCAGCTCAGACACAGGTAACGAGCAGTACTTC.

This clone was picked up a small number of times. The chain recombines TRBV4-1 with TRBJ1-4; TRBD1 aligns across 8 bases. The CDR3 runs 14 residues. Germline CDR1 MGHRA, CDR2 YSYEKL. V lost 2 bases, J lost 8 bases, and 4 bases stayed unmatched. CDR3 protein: CASSQQGAWEKLFF. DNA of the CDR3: TGCGCCAGCAGCCAACAGGGGGCTTGGGAAAAACTGTTTTTT.

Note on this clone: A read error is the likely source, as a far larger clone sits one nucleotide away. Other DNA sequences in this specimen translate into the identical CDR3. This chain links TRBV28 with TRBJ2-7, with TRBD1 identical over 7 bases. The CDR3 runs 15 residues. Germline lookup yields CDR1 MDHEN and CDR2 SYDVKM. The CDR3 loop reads CASSPGDRDVVGQYF. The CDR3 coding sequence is TGTGCAAGCAGCCCCGGAGACAGGGATGTGGTCGGGCAGTACTTC.

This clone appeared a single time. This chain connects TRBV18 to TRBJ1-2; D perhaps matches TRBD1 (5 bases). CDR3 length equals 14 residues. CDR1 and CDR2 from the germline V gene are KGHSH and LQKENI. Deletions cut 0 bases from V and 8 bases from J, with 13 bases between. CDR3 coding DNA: TGTGCCAGCTCACCACCGGGCGGGGCACAAGGCTACACCTTC. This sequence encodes CASSPPGGAQGYTF. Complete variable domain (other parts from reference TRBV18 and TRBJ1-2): NAGVMQNPRHLVRRRGQEARLRCSPMKGHSHVYWYRQLPEEGLKFMVYLQKENIIDESGMPKERFSAEFPKEGPSILRIQQVVRGDSAAYFCASSPPGGAQGYTFGSGTRLTVV.

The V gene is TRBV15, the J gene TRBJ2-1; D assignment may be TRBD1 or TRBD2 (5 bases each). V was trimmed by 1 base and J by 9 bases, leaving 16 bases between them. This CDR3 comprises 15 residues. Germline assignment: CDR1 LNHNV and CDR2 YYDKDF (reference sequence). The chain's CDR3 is CATSRVGTIRTEQFF. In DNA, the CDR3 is TGTGCCACCAGCAGAGTCGGGACCATACGAACTGAGCAGTTCTTC.

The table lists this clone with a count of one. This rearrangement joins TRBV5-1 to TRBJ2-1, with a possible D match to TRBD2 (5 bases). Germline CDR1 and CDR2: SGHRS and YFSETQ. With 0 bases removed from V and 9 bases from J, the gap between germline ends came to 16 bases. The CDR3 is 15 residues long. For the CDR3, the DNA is TGCGCCAGCAGCTTGGGAGACCGGAGTCGGGGTGAGCAGTTCTTC. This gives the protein CASSLGDRSRGEQFF.

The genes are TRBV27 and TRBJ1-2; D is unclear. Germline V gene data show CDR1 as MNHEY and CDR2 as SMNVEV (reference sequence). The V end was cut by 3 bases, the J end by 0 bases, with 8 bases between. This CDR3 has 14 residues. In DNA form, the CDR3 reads TGTGCCAGCAGTTTTGGAGCAACTAACTATGGCTACACCTTC. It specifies CASSFGATNYGYTF.

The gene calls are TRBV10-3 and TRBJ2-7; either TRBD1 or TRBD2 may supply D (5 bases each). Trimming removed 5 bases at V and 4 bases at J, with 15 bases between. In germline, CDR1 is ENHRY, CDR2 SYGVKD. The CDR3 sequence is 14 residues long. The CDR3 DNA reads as TGTGCCATCAGTATCCGGGACGGCGATTACGAGCAGTACTTC. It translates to CAISIRDGDYEQYF.

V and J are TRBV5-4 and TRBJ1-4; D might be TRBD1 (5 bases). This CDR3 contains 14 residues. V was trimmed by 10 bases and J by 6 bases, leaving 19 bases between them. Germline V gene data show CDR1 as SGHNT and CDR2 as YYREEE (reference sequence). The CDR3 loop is CAFGRGDGYEKLFF. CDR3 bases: TGTGCCTTTGGGCGGGGGGACGGCTATGAAAAACTGTTTTTT.

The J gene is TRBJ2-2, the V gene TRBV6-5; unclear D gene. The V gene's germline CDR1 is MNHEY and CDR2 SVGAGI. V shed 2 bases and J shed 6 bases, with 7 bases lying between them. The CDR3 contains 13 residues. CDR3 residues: CASSYLTSGELFF. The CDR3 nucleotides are TGTGCCAGCAGTTACCTAACTTCCGGGGAGCTGTTTTTT.

The CDR3 region is CASSAHEKLFF. CDR3 nucleotide sequence: TGTGCCAGCAGCGCCCATGAAAAACTGTTTTTT. The V and J genes are TRBV21-1 and TRBJ1-4. TRBV21-1 has pseudogene status. The CDR3 length is 11 residues.

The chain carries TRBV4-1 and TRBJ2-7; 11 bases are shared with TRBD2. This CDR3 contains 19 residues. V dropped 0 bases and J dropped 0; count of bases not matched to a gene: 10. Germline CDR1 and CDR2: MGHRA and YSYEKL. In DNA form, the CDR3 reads TGCGCCAGCAGCCAAGATATTCCTAGCGGGAGGTTAGGCTCCTACGAGCAGTACTTC. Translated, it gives CASSQDIPSGRLGSYEQYF.